Described below is a single T cell receptor (beta chain) sequence and its context. V trimming: 3 bases; J trimming: 0 bases; junction bases outside the gene matches: 7. CDR1 and CDR2 (germline): MNHNS, SASEGT. The CDR3 extends over 17 amino acids. This entry is derived from a study of control samples from healthy donors and cancer patients. TCRdb's copy holds only in-frame clones and misses some; the assay was immunoSEQ multiplex PCR. This sample yields 95,000 to 150,000 clones, of which roughly 92% are seen a single time; around 0.6% belongs to the top ten. This TCR came from a man older than 75 with head and neck cancer. Input material: PBMCs. J is TRBJ2-2 and V is TRBV6-1; 7 nucleotides line up with TRBD2. The CDR3: CASSEGRGLANTGELFF. The CDR3 nucleotides read TGTGCCAGCAGTGAGGGGAGGGGCCTCGCGAACACCGGGGAGCTGTTTTTT.